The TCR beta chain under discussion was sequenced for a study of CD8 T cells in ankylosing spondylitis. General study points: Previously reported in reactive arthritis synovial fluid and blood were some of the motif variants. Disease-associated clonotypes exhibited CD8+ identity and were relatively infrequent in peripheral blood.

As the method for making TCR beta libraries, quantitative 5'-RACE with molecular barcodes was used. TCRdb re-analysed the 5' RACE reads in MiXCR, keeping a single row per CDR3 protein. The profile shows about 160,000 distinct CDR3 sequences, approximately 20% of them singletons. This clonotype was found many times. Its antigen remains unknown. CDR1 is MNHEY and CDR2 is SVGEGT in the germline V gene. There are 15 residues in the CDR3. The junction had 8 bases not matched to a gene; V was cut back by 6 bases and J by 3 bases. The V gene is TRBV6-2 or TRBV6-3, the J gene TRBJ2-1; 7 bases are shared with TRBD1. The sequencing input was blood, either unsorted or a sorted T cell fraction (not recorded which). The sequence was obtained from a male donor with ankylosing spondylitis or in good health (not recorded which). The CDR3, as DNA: TGTGCCAGCAGCCCAGGGGGTAGGTTCTACAATGAGCAGTTCTTC. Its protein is CASSPGGRFYNEQFF.